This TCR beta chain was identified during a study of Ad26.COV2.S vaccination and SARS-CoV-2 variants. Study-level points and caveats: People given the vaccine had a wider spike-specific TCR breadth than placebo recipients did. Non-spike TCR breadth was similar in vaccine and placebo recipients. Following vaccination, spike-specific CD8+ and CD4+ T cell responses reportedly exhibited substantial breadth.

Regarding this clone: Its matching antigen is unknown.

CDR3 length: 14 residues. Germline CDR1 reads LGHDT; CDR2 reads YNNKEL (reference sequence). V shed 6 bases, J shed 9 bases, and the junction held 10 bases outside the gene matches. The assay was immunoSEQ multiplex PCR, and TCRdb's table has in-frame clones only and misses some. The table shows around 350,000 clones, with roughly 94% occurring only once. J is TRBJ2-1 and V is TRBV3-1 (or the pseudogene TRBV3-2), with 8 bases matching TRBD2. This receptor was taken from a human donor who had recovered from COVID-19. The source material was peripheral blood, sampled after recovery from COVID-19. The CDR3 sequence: CASRLRSGGFEQFF. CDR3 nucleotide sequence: TGTGCCAGCAGACTCCGGAGCGGGGGTTTTGAGCAGTTCTTC.